One T cell receptor (beta chain) is described in this entry. As yet, its antigen is unknown. With random hexamers, 0.5 to 1 ug RNA was reverse transcribed. TCRdb reprocessed the immunoSEQ multiplex PCR reads via MiXCR and lists one record per CDR3 protein. The sample shows 100,000 to 150,000 distinct CDR3 sequences, about 93% of them seen only once. The sample is drawn from a study of CD8 T cells in Susac syndrome. Study as a whole: When blood was drawn, the patients with Susac syndrome were therapy-naive, on corticosteroids, or on intravenous immunoglobulin alone.

Between the trimmed V and J ends, which lost 7 bases and 2 bases, there was a span of 8 bases. This CDR3 has 12 amino acids. Study outcomes and limitations: Among active patients and in TEMRA cells, CD8+ clonal expansion in Susac reached its peak.

Negative isolation yielded the CD8+ and CD4+ T cells, while FACS enriched the TEMRA cells. Sample: CD8+ T cells from PBMCs. This TCR came from a human donor with Susac syndrome. The gene calls are TRBV12-3 or TRBV12-4 and TRBJ1-2; no definite D call. CDR3 residues: CASKLGNYGYTF. The CDR3 bases are TGTGCCAGCAAGTTAGGGAACTATGGCTACACCTTC.